The source of this TCR beta chain is a study of cytomegalovirus exposure and HLA in healthy donors. A note on this clone: The target antigen is unknown.

Some clones are missing from TCRdb's copy, which holds only in-frame ones; the method was immunoSEQ multiplex PCR. Among 75,000 to 90,000 clones listed, around 95% were seen once. Trimming shortened V by 1 base and J by 0 bases, and 4 bases separated the two germline ends. This CDR3 has 13 residues. Germline V gene lookup returns CDR1 SGHTA and CDR2 FQGNSA. Study-wide points: Some TCR beta chains (roughly 150 of them) were listed as cytomegalovirus-associated. CMV antigen specificity of a few CMV-associated chains was confirmed in vitro. For cytomegalovirus status, the classifier reportedly gave diagnoses with high specificity and sensitivity. Rare TCR sequences predominated, though certain public TCRs were found in many donors.

The rearrangement links TRBV7-2 to TRBJ2-7; D unresolved. This receptor was obtained from a woman aged 18-29 years in good health and CMV-seronegative. Source material: PBMCs. The CDR3 spells CASSLGLSYEQYF. CDR3 nucleotide sequence: TGTGCCAGCAGCTTAGGACTCTCCTACGAGCAGTACTTC. The whole variable domain, remainder taken from reference TRBV7-2 and TRBJ2-7, is GAGVSQSPSNKVTEKGKDVELRCDPISGHTALYWYRQSLGQGLEFLIYFQGNSAPDKSGLPSDRFSAERTGGSVSTLTIQRTQQEDSAVYLCASSLGLSYEQYFGPGTRLTVT.